The 7 T cell receptor beta chains in this list originate from one sample, sequenced in a study of human T cells and chemical hapten exposure. Time point described: pre-sensitization, week 0. Stated treatment: therapeutic diphenylcyclopropenone sensitization with weekly scalp DPC. A single record per CDR3 protein comes from TCRdb applying MiXCR to the RACE reads. The sample records under 300,000 distinct CDR3 sequences, approximately 8.6% being singletons. The specimen was whole blood, collected in connection with sensitization to the hapten diphenylcyclopropenone (DPC). These receptors were taken from a middle-aged woman with alopecia areata. Some clones in this sample may be carry-over from other donors' samples.

V gene TRBV14 combines with J gene TRBJ2-3; D ambiguous. This CDR3 spans 14 amino acids. Germline values: CDR1 SGHDN, CDR2 FVKESK. Trimming removed 2 bases at V and 1 base at J, with 7 bases between. The DNA of the CDR3 is TGTGCCAGCAGCCAACTGACCCGCACAGATACGCAGTATTTT. Its translation is CASSQLTRTDTQYF.

In this sample, this clonotype turned up a few times. This chain uses TRBV4-3 with TRBJ2-1; D call uncertain. The V gene's germline CDR1 is LGHNA and CDR2 YSLEER. The V and J ends lost 3 bases and 2 bases respectively, with 8 bases between them. The CDR3 length is 14 residues. The CDR3 region is CASSHGGAYNEQFF. In DNA form, the CDR3 reads TGCGCCAGCAGCCACGGCGGCGCCTACAATGAGCAGTTCTTC.

This clonotype appeared many times. This chain uses TRBV29-1 with TRBJ2-2; D call uncertain. Trimming removed 6 bases from V and 4 bases from J, with 9 bases in between. The CDR3 sequence is 12 residues long. From germline, CDR1 is SQVTM and CDR2 ANQGSEA. The DNA for the CDR3 is TGCAGCGTCGGTTCGTCCACCGGGGAGCTGTTTTTT. Encoded protein: CSVGSSTGELFF.

This chain connects TRBV3-1 to TRBJ2-2, with no clear D. Trimming pared 3 bases from V and 1 base from J, leaving 9 bases between. The CDR3 length is 15 residues. Germline V gene data show CDR1 as LGHDT and CDR2 as YNNKEL (reference sequence). CDR3 in DNA: TGTGCCAGCAGCCATAACGGCCGGAACACCGGGGAGCTGTTTTTT. Translated, it gives CASSHNGRNTGELFF.

The chain is built from TRBV20-1 and TRBJ2-7; TRBD2 matches at 15 bases. There are 14 residues in the CDR3. V lost 6 bases to trimming and J lost 6 bases; unmatched junction nucleotides: 6. The germline V gene encodes CDR1 DFQATT and CDR2 SNEGSKA (reference sequence). CDR3 sequence reads: CSAPPGLAGGEQYF. In DNA, the CDR3 is TGCAGTGCCCCACCGGGACTAGCGGGAGGCGAGCAGTACTTC.

This clonotype came up many times. The rearrangement joins TRBV5-1 to TRBJ1-1; no clear D gene. The V end lost 5 bases, the J end lost 0 bases, and 11 bases lay between the germline ends. There are 14 residues in the CDR3. Germline CDR1 and CDR2: SGHRS and YFSETQ. The CDR3 coding sequence is TGCGCCAGCAGACCGAGAACAATGAACACTGAAGCTTTCTTT. It yields the protein CASRPRTMNTEAFF. The full variable domain, its missing parts supplied by reference TRBV5-1 and TRBJ1-1, is KAGVTQTPRYLIKTRGQQVTLSCSPISGHRSVSWYQQTPGQGLQFLFEYFSETQRNKGNFPGRFSGRQFSNSRSEMNVSTLELGDSALYLCASRPRTMNTEAFFGQGTRLTVV.

This clonotype showed up just a few times. This sequence joins TRBV6-2 or TRBV6-3 and TRBJ1-5, with TRBD1 as a possible D gene (6 bases). CDR3 length equals 15 residues. The ends were cut back, 3 bases at V and 1 base at J, with 10 bases in the middle. Germline CDR1 and CDR2: MNHEY and SVGEGT. The CDR3 protein is CASSYGDRSNQPQHF. The DNA of the CDR3 is TGTGCCAGCAGTTATGGAGACAGGAGCAATCAGCCCCAGCATTTT.